Given below is one T cell receptor (beta chain) in context. Its specificity is unknown. This sample was taken from a study of vaccination effects on CD4 cells after COVID-19. As for the study in general: Either the BNT162b2 or mRNA-1273 vaccine was given to participants in two doses. Whole-study findings and limits: Vaccine- and infection-induced clones showed marked clonal contraction late following vaccination.

V dropped 7 bases and J dropped 3 bases, with 24 bases sitting between them. This CDR3 spans 17 amino acids. CDR1 is SGHTS and CDR2 is YDEGEE in the germline V gene. Using immunoSEQ multiplex PCR, the repertoire was profiled, and TCRdb retains in-frame clones only, with some absent. The profile covers just under 75,000 clones, with approximately 74% appearing a single time and just under 3% taken by the ten largest. Antigen-specific CD4+ T cell clonotypes were called by their expansion after viral peptide-pool culture in ViraFEST. The culture ran for around ten days before CD4+ T cells were isolated. Vaccinated participants had no history of SARS-CoV-2 infection and tested negative for nucleocapsid antibodies. For each well, a few million PBMC were cultured with 10 IU/ml IL-2 and about 11 ug/ml peptides. Half-medium changes using IL-2 medium occurred on days 3 and 7.

Here the sequenced sample was CD4+ T cells from PBMCs cultured with HCoV-NL63 spike peptides, taken before COVID-19 vaccination. V usage is TRBV5-8 and J usage is TRBJ2-3, with a weak D call TRBD1 (8 bases). The sequence derives from a human donor who received a COVID-19 vaccine. CDR3 loop: CASPSEWGGQETDTQYF. CDR3 DNA sequence: TGTGCCAGCCCCTCTGAGTGGGGGGGACAGGAAACAGATACGCAGTATTTT.